The clone carrying this T cell receptor beta chain was counted at least ten times. What it recognizes is unknown. The V end lost 6 bases, the J end lost 5 bases, and 7 bases lay between the germline ends. Per the germline V gene, CDR1 is LNHDA and CDR2 is SQIVND (reference sequence). CDR3 length: 12 amino acids. The source of the sample is a study of molecular identifiers for immune sequencing clone quantification. TCRdb passed the PCR reads through MiXCR, listing each CDR3 protein once. The sample yields more than 450,000 distinct CDR3 sequences, 20% to 25% seen once. Study conclusions and caveats: Clone sizes that are highly expanded could be underestimated when identical TCR molecules share a barcode.

The sequenced sample was naive CD8+ T cells from blood, with Jurkat cell RNA spiked in. The subset here: FACS-sorted CD8+CD4-CCR7+CD45RA+ naive T cells. The TCR comes from a human donor in good health. Some libraries in this study had Jurkat cell RNA spiked in. This rearrangement joins TRBV19 to TRBJ2-2; D perhaps matches TRBD2 (5 bases). The DNA for the CDR3 is TGTGCCAGTAGCGGGAAAACCGGGGAGCTGTTTTTT. Its protein is CASSGKTGELFF.